This T cell receptor (beta chain) appears in the sequencing data of a study of cytotoxic CD8 clonotypes in ibrutinib-treated CLL. Background on the study: Of a cohort that held around 10 relapsed/refractory and roughly 14 treatment-naive patients, roughly 18 were IGHV unmutated. General study results and limits: Clonality rose at ibrutinib response, held steady in sustained remission, and fell toward baseline at progression.

With V trimmed by 8 bases and J by 0 bases, 8 bases remained unmatched. The V gene's germline CDR1 is SQVTM and CDR2 ANQGSEA. The CDR3 is 15 amino acids. Produced via immunoSEQ multiplex PCR; TCRdb's table is partial and in-frame only. This table has 270,000 or so clones, approximately 76% appearing once. As concerns this clone: Its antigen remains unidentified.

The genes are TRBV29-1 and TRBJ1-1, with 11 bases matching TRBD1. The sample in question was PBMCs, obtained at disease progression, from a patient treated with ibrutinib. The clonotype originates from a human donor with chronic lymphocytic leukemia. In nucleotides, the CDR3 is TGCAGCAGTTCCGGGACAGGGGGTTTGAACACTGAAGCTTTCTTT. This codes for CSSSGTGGLNTEAFF.